These 27 T cell receptor beta chains were all obtained from the same sample, sequenced in a study of pediatric ulcerative colitis. TCRdb's table, derived via immunoSEQ multiplex PCR, lists solely in-frame clones and lacks some. The sample records under 70,000 clones, 75% to 90% being singletons. The sequenced sample consisted of blood. The receptors here all came from a boy aged 5-17 years who was a control in a study of pediatric ulcerative colitis.

The CDR3, as DNA: TGTGCCAGCAGTTTTTTCGTCCGTGCCTACGAGCAGTACTTC. Encoded protein: CASSFFVRAYEQYF. The chain uses TRBV28 and TRBJ2-7, with D hard to call. V dropped 3 bases and J dropped 2 bases, with 11 bases sitting between them. The CDR3 consists of 14 residues. Germline V gene sequence: CDR1 MDHEN, CDR2 SYDVKM.

The J gene is TRBJ2-5, the V gene TRBV7-6; the match to TRBD2 covers 10 bases. The CDR3 is 18 amino acids. V shed 5 bases, J shed 7 bases, and the junction held 19 bases outside the gene matches. Germline CDR1 and CDR2: SGHVS and FNYEAQ. Here the CDR3 DNA reads TGTGCCAGCAGCCCAAGACTCGGGCTAGCGGGAGATTGGGCGACCCAGTACTTC. Amino acids: CASSPRLGLAGDWATQYF.

The CDR3 loop is CATSFRLAGVYEQYF. The CDR3 DNA is TGTGCCACCAGCTTTCGACTAGCGGGAGTCTACGAGCAGTACTTC. V and J are TRBV15 and TRBJ2-7, with TRBD2 identical over 12 bases. CDR1 and CDR2 from the germline V gene are LNHNV and YYDKDF (reference sequence). The CDR3 is 15 amino acids. V trimming: 5 bases; J trimming: 3 bases; junction bases outside the gene matches: 5.

The rearrangement joins TRBV5-1 to TRBJ2-3, with a tentative D call TRBD1 (6 bases). The V and J ends lost 2 bases and 2 bases respectively, with 9 bases between them. CDR1 and CDR2 from the germline V gene are SGHRS and YFSETQ. The CDR3 is 14 residues long. The CDR3 DNA sequence: TGCGCCAGCAGCTTCGGACAGCACACAGATACGCAGTATTTT. It codes for CASSFGQHTDTQYF.

The chain links TRBV28 to TRBJ1-3, with 8 bases identical to TRBD1. CDR1 MDHEN and CDR2 SYDVKM come from the germline V gene. J was trimmed by 4 bases and V by 3 bases; bases with no gene match: 5. CDR3 length: 15 residues. The CDR3 sequence: CASSFQGAPGNTIYF. In DNA, the CDR3 is TGTGCCAGCAGTTTTCAGGGGGCACCAGGAAACACCATATATTTT.

The chain joins TRBV13 to TRBJ1-1; 7 positions agree with TRBD1. Looked up from germline, CDR1 is PRHDT and CDR2 is FYEKMQ (reference sequence). The V and J ends lost 4 bases and 3 bases, in that order; junction bases with no gene match: 8. This CDR3 has 15 amino acids. The DNA of the CDR3 is TGTGCCAGCAGCTCGAGTCGGGACAGTGACACTGAAGCTTTCTTT. Amino acids: CASSSSRDSDTEAFF.

The gene calls are TRBV10-3 and TRBJ1-3; D unclear. The CDR3 totals 17 residues. Germline V gene lookup returns CDR1 ENHRY and CDR2 SYGVKD. Between the trimmed V and J ends, which lost 0 bases and 0 bases, there was a span of 12 bases. The CDR3 DNA reads TGTGCCATCAGTGAGTCCCCAGGCCCTCTCTCTGGAAACACCATATATTTT. This encodes CAISESPGPLSGNTIYF.

This clone came up once. The gene calls are TRBV25-1 and TRBJ2-5; no definite D call. Trimming pared 0 bases from V and 6 bases from J, leaving 2 bases between. CDR1 and CDR2 (germline): MGHDK, SYGVNS. This CDR3 spans 11 amino acids. The CDR3: CASSEYQTQYF. The CDR3 DNA follows: TGTGCCAGCAGTGAATACCAGACCCAGTACTTC.

V and J are TRBV30 and TRBJ2-2; possibly TRBD1 or TRBD2 for D (5 bases each). Germline values: CDR1 GTSNPN, CDR2 SVGIG (reference sequence). Trimming took off 0 bases at V and 6 bases at J, with 8 bases between the two ends. CDR3 length: 13 amino acids. In DNA form, the CDR3 reads TGTGCCTGGAGTGTACTAGGGGCCGGGGAGCTGTTTTTT. Residues: CAWSVLGAGELFF.

The chain recombines TRBV6-5 with TRBJ2-2, with D possibly matching TRBD2 (7 bases). Trimming removed 1 base from V and 4 bases from J, with 13 bases in between. The CDR3 has 16 residues. CDR1 is MNHEY, CDR2 SVGAGI, per germline. This CDR3 reads CASSYLAGAPTGELFF. DNA of the CDR3: TGTGCCAGCAGTTACTTGGCGGGGGCGCCCACCGGGGAGCTGTTTTTT.

V gene TRBV9 combines with J gene TRBJ2-3; weak D call: TRBD1 (6 bases). Germline loops: CDR1 SGDLS, CDR2 YYNGEE. Trimming shortened V by 0 bases and J by 2 bases, and 34 bases separated the two germline ends. This CDR3 contains 23 residues. The CDR3 reads CASSVEDKGPRYRDTENTDTQYF. The CDR3 bases are TGTGCCAGCAGCGTAGAGGACAAAGGTCCCAGATACCGGGACACCGAGAACACAGATACGCAGTATTTT. The full variable domain, completed using reference TRBV9 and TRBJ2-3, is DSGVTQTPKHLITATGQRVTLRCSPRSGDLSVYWYQQSLDQGLQFLIQYYNGEERAKGNILERFSAQQFPDLHSELNLSSLELGDSALYFCASSVEDKGPRYRDTENTDTQYFGPGTRLTVL.

The V call is TRBV2, the J call TRBJ1-5; 8 bases are a match to TRBD1. Germline V gene sequence: CDR1 SNHLY, CDR2 FYNNEI. The CDR3 spans 14 residues. Trimming removed 6 bases from V and 6 bases from J; junction bases left unmatched: 7. The CDR3 bases are TGTGCCAGCAGCGCCAGGCAGGGGGCTCAGCCCCAGCATTTT. Amino acids: CASSARQGAQPQHF.

This chain connects TRBV11-3 to TRBJ2-1; 7 nucleotides align to TRBD2. The germline gives CDR1 SGHNT, CDR2 YENEEA. With V trimmed by 2 bases and J by 8 bases, 9 bases remained unmatched. The CDR3 totals 15 residues. The DNA of the CDR3 is TGTGCCAGCAGCTTAACCGGGGGGATTAGTGATGAGCAGTTCTTC. It encodes CASSLTGGISDEQFF.

The chain has TRBV12-5 and TRBJ1-5; D is uncertain. This CDR3 contains 14 residues. From germline, CDR1 is LGHNT and CDR2 FRNRAP. Trimming cost V 6 bases and J 0 bases, with 9 bases left between them. This chain's CDR3 is CASGSIDSNQPQHF. The CDR3 region has the DNA TGTGCTAGTGGGTCGATAGATAGCAATCAGCCCCAGCATTTT.

The chain employs TRBV19 and TRBJ2-2, with 7 nucleotides matching TRBD1. V shed 7 bases, J shed 5 bases, and the junction held 10 bases outside the gene matches. The length of the CDR3 is 15 residues. Germline CDR1 LNHDA, CDR2 SQIVND (reference sequence). This CDR3 is CASTMTGSSTGELFF. Here the CDR3 DNA reads TGTGCCAGTACCATGACAGGGAGTAGTACCGGGGAGCTGTTTTTT.

The chain's CDR3 is CASSVASSTPQHF. The DNA of the CDR3 is TGTGCCAGCAGCGTAGCCTCGTCGACTCCCCAGCATTTT. The rearrangement links TRBV9 to TRBJ1-5, with D hard to call. Deletions cut 0 bases from V and 10 bases from J, with 11 bases between. This CDR3 spans 13 amino acids. The germline V gene has CDR1 SGDLS and CDR2 YYNGEE.

This chain connects TRBV7-2 to TRBJ1-3; D remains ambiguous. Germline CDR1 SGHTA, CDR2 FQGNSA. Trimming left V 5 bases short and J 4 bases short, with 9 bases between. The CDR3 consists of 13 residues. CDR3 residues: CASSPIYGNTIYF. The CDR3 nucleotides are TGTGCCAGCAGCCCCATCTACGGAAACACCATATATTTT.

As for this clone: One end of the junction is discordant with germline, which a read error may explain. This chain links TRBV7-9 with TRBJ2-1; D uncertain. Germline CDR1 is SEHNR and CDR2 is FQNEAQ (reference sequence). The CDR3 has 15 amino acids. CDR3: CASSLLAGSFNEQFF. CDR3 in DNA: TGTGCCAGCAGCTTATTGGCAGGTTCCTTCAATGAGCAGTTCTTC.

The chain joins TRBV27 to TRBJ2-1; 9 bases line up with TRBD2. The germline V gene encodes CDR1 MNHEY and CDR2 SMNVEV (reference sequence). V lost 3 bases and J lost 12; bases outside the gene matches: 12. CDR3 length: 15 residues. CDR3 bases: TGTGCCAGCAGTTTGGGAATAGCGGGGGAATTTCGGCAGTTCTTC. It codes for CASSLGIAGEFRQFF.

This clone appeared a few times. V is TRBV5-4 and J is TRBJ1-2; the D is unclear. This CDR3 spans 15 amino acids. Trimming cost V 0 bases and J 0 bases, with 9 bases left between them. Per germline, CDR1 SGHNT and CDR2 YYREEE (reference sequence). Here the CDR3 DNA reads TGTGCCAGCAGCTTGGAAGGGCAGGCTAACTATGGCTACACCTTC. Amino acids: CASSLEGQANYGYTF.

This clone was picked up one time. CDR3 nucleotides: TGTGCCAGCAGCTTTCCAGGGAGCAATCAGCCCCAGCATTTT. The encoded protein is CASSFPGSNQPQHF. The chain combines TRBV11-2 with TRBJ1-5; TRBD1 is a possible D gene (5 bases). The CDR3 spans 14 residues. V lost 3 bases, J lost 1 base, and 7 bases lay in between. Germline loops: CDR1 SGHAT, CDR2 FQNNGV.

The rearrangement uses TRBV6-1 and TRBJ2-5; D remains ambiguous. The CDR3 runs to 11 residues. V lost 8 bases and J lost 4, with 8 bases in between. The germline gives CDR1 MNHNS, CDR2 SASEGT. The DNA for the CDR3 is TGTGCCAGCGGGCAGGCAGAGACCCAGTACTTC. It yields the protein CASGQAETQYF.

The chain couples TRBV6-1 to TRBJ1-1; D remains ambiguous. V dropped 4 bases and J dropped 1 base, with 4 bases sitting between them. Germline assignment: CDR1 MNHNS and CDR2 SASEGT. The CDR3 length is 12 residues. CDR3 bases: TGTGCCAGCAGTGTGTCGAACACTGAAGCTTTCTTT. This codes for CASSVSNTEAFF.

In this sample, this clone turned up once. Relative to the germline gene, one junction end is altered; a read error may explain this. The gene calls are TRBV4-3 and TRBJ2-6; D possibly corresponds to TRBD1 (5 bases). Germline V lookup: CDR1 LGHNA, CDR2 YSLEER. The CDR3 is 16 residues long. The CDR3 DNA reads TGCGCCAGCAGCGAAGACAGAATCTCTGGGGCCAACGTCCTGACTTTC. Its protein is CASSEDRISGANVLTF.

The genes are TRBV15 and TRBJ1-3, with no clear D. This CDR3 has 16 residues. Germline V lookup: CDR1 LNHNV, CDR2 YYDKDF (reference sequence). V was clipped by 1 base and J by 0 bases, with 10 bases between them. The CDR3 protein is CATSRGRGSSGNTIYF. The CDR3 DNA sequence: TGTGCCACCAGCAGAGGTCGTGGAAGCTCTGGAAACACCATATATTTT.

The rearrangement links TRBV7-3 to TRBJ2-1, with TRBD2 identical over 12 bases. The CDR3 has 15 amino acids. In germline, CDR1 is SGHTA, CDR2 FQGTGA. V lost 5 bases and J lost 5; bases outside the gene matches: 4. The CDR3 loop is CASSRTSGNDNEQFF. Written as DNA, the CDR3 is TGTGCCAGCAGCCGGACTAGCGGGAACGACAATGAGCAGTTCTTC.

The rearrangement uses TRBV19 and TRBJ1-5; no firm D call. Germline V CDR1 and CDR2: LNHDA, SQIVND (reference sequence). There are 13 residues in the CDR3. Deletions cut 6 bases from V and 5 bases from J, with 11 bases between. CDR3 nucleotides: TGTGCCAGTAGAGGGAGAGGCGATCAGCCCCAGCATTTT. Translating gives CASRGRGDQPQHF. Full variable domain (rest looked up from reference TRBV19 and TRBJ1-5): DGGITQSPKYLFRKEGQNVTLSCEQNLNHDAMYWYRQDPGQGLRLIYYSQIVNDFQKGDIAEGYSVSREKKESFPLTVTSAQKNPTAFYLCASRGRGDQPQHFGDGTRLSIL.